A selection of T cell receptor beta chains follows, all from one sample in a study of shared clonotypes between healthy human individuals. Data came from immunoSEQ multiplex PCR; TCRdb stores just in-frame clones and leaves some out. The sample has a few million clones; 90% to 95% are singletons. Sequenced sample: naive CD4+ T cells sorted from blood. These receptors were collected from a man in his late teens or twenties in good health. Each CDR3 is given with its conserved first and last residue. The D gene is left open where the match is weak. Clone size is shown for a subset of rows, as once, few, many or a class of expanded clone.

j_call | d_call | v_call | clone_size | cdr3_aa | cdr3_nt
TRBJ1-1 | TRBD1 | TRBV18 | - | CASSPLAGTGRLMNTEAFF | TGTGCCAGCTCACCCCTAGCCGGGACAGGGAGGCTCATGAACACTGAAGCTTTCTTT
TRBJ1-2 | TRBD1 | TRBV6-1 | - | CASILTGALGYTF | TGTGCCAGCATCCTGACAGGGGCCCTTGGCTACACCTTC
TRBJ1-5 | TRBD1 | TRBV30 | few | CAWSVRGRSNQPQHF | TGTGCCTGGAGTGTAAGGGGGCGGAGCAATCAGCCCCAGCATTTT
TRBJ2-1 | TRBD2 | TRBV5-4 | - | CASSKLGLAGGPAYNEQFF | TGTGCCAGCAGCAAACTAGGGCTAGCGGGAGGGCCGGCCTACAATGAGCAGTTCTTC
TRBJ2-1 | - | TRBV19 | - | CASSMGGGIYNEQFF | TGTGCCAGTAGTATGGGAGGAGGGATCTACAATGAGCAGTTCTTC
TRBJ2-7 | - | TRBV5-1 | - | CASSLEVPYEQYF | TGCGCCAGCAGCTTGGAAGTCCCTTACGAGCAGTACTTC
TRBJ2-7 | - | TRBV30 | - | CAWSQGLRGNYEQYF | TGTGCCTGGAGTCAGGGACTGAGGGGGAACTACGAGCAGTACTTC
TRBJ2-5 | - | TRBV7-9 | - | CASSRRETQYF | TGTGCCAGCAGTCGTAGAGAGACCCAGTACTTC
TRBJ2-7 | - | TRBV5-1 | - | CASSFDSYEQYF | TGCGCCAGCAGCTTCGACAGCTACGAGCAGTACTTC
TRBJ1-6 | - | TRBV5-1 | - | CASSPIRSSYNSPLHF | TGCGCCAGCAGCCCGATCCGTAGCTCCTATAATTCACCCCTCCACTTT
TRBJ2-2 | - | TRBV6-5 | - | CASSSPNTGELFF | TGTGCCAGCAGTTCCCCGAACACCGGGGAGCTGTTTTTT
TRBJ2-1 | - | TRBV5-1 | - | CASSLGVPYNEQFF | TGCGCCAGCAGCTTGGGTGTACCCTACAATGAGCAGTTCTTC
TRBJ1-3 | TRBD1 | TRBV7-2 | - | CASSLGTGGNTIYF | TGTGCCAGCAGCTTAGGGACAGGTGGAAACACCATATATTTT
TRBJ2-2 | - | TRBV19 | - | CASKAGTDITGELFF | TGTGCCAGTAAAGCGGGGACAGACATCACCGGGGAGCTGTTTTTT
TRBJ2-7 | TRBD1 | TRBV6-1 | - | CASSAYRGPYEQYF | TGTGCCAGCAGTGCTTACAGGGGGCCTTACGAGCAGTACTTC
TRBJ2-7 | - | TRBV6-1 | - | CASSDRRQGIVEQYF | TGTGCCAGCAGTGATAGGCGTCAGGGCATCGTCGAGCAGTACTTC
TRBJ1-1 | TRBD1 | TRBV30 | few | CAWSAGTVNTEAFF | TGTGCCTGGAGCGCGGGGACAGTCAACACTGAAGCTTTCTTT
TRBJ2-3 | - | TRBV5-1 | - | CASSLATSLGLDTQYF | TGCGCCAGCAGCTTGGCCACTAGTTTGGGACTAGATACGCAGTATTTT
TRBJ2-7 | - | TRBV10-3 | - | CAISVQMTEFYEQYF | TGTGCCATCAGTGTCCAAATGACAGAATTCTACGAGCAGTACTTC
TRBJ2-3 | TRBD2 | TRBV11-3 | - | CASSSAYSGGSTDTQYF | TGTGCCAGCAGCTCTGCATATAGCGGGGGCAGCACAGATACGCAGTATTTT
TRBJ2-2 | - | TRBV10-3 | once | CAISESPDGNTGELFF | TGTGCCATCAGTGAGTCCCCGGACGGGAACACCGGGGAGCTGTTTTTT
TRBJ2-7 | - | TRBV10-3 | - | CAHSQDLAYEQYF | TGTGCCCACTCACAGGACCTAGCCTACGAGCAGTACTTC
TRBJ1-2 | - | TRBV5-1 | - | CASSLGIGPRRNYGYTF | TGCGCCAGCAGCTTGGGGATAGGTCCCCGAAGGAACTATGGCTACACCTTC
TRBJ1-5 | TRBD1 | TRBV2 | - | CASAGQGLDNQPQHF | TGTGCCAGTGCGGGACAGGGGCTCGACAATCAGCCCCAGCATTTT
TRBJ2-5 | - | TRBV6-6 | - | CASSYALQETQYF | TGTGCCAGCAGTTACGCGCTCCAAGAGACCCAGTACTTC
TRBJ1-6 | TRBD1 | TRBV6-1 | once | CASIWTGSNNSPLHF | TGTGCCAGCATCTGGACAGGATCCAATAATTCACCCCTCCACTTT
TRBJ2-7 | - | TRBV2 | - | CASSESHEQYF | TGTGCCAGCAGTGAGTCCCACGAGCAGTACTTC
TRBJ2-7 | - | TRBV7-2 | - | CASSLAGTIAYEQYF | TGTGCCAGCAGCTTAGCCGGGACCATAGCCTACGAGCAGTACTTC
TRBJ2-1 | TRBD2 | TRBV7-2 | - | CASRATLSGGDNEQFF | TGTGCCAGCCGAGCGACCCTTAGCGGGGGGGACAATGAGCAGTTCTTC
TRBJ2-3 | TRBD2 | TRBV6-5 | - | CASSYELAGTDTQYF | TGTGCCAGCAGTTACGAACTAGCGGGCACAGATACGCAGTATTTT
TRBJ2-1 | TRBD1 | TRBV2 | - | CASSGRQGAVYNEQFF | TGTGCCAGCAGTGGGAGACAGGGGGCGGTATACAATGAGCAGTTCTTC
TRBJ2-7 | - | TRBV15 | - | CATSGGAGQYF | TGTGCCACCAGCGGGGGGGCAGGGCAGTACTTC
TRBJ1-5 | TRBD1 | TRBV6-1 | - | CASSGGTGDQPQHF | TGTGCCAGCAGTGGAGGGACAGGGGATCAGCCCCAGCATTTT
TRBJ2-7 | - | TRBV6-1 | - | CASTPRGVPYEQYF | TGTGCCAGCACTCCTAGGGGGGTGCCCTACGAGCAGTACTTC
TRBJ1-6 | - | TRBV9 | - | CASSAAGTYNSPLHF | TGTGCCAGCAGCGCCGCCGGGACTTATAATTCACCCCTCCACTTT
TRBJ1-5 | TRBD1 | TRBV4-1 | - | CASSQEGTGGPQPQHF | TGCGCCAGCAGCCAAGAGGGGACAGGGGGCCCTCAGCCCCAGCATTTT
TRBJ2-7 | - | TRBV4-1 | - | CASSQEPTGEQYF | TGCGCCAGCAGCCAAGAGCCCACGGGCGAGCAGTACTTC